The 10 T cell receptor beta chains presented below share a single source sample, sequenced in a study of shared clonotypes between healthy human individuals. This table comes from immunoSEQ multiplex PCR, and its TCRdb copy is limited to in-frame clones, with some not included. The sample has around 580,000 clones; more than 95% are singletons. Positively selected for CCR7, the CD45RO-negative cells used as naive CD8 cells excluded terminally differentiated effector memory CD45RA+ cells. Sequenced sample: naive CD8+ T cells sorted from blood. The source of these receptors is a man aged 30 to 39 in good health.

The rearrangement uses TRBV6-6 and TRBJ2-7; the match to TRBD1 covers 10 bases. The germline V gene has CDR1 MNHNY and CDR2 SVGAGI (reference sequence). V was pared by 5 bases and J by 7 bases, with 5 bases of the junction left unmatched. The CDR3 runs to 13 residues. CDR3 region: CASSPGTGVEQYF. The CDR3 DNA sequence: TGTGCCAGCAGTCCCGGGACAGGGGTAGAGCAGTACTTC.

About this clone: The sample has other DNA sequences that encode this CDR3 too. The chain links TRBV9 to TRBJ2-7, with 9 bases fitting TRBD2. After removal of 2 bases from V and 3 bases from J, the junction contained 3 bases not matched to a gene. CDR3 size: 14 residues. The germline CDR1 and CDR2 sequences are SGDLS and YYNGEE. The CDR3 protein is CASSVVAGDYEQYF. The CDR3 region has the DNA TGTGCCAGCAGCGTCGTAGCGGGAGACTACGAGCAGTACTTC.

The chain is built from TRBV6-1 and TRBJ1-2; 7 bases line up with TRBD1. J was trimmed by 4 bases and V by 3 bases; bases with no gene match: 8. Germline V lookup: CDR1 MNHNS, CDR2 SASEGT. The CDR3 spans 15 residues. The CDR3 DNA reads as TGTGCCAGCAGTGACGGAAACCAGGGGGTCTATGGCTACACCTTC. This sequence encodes CASSDGNQGVYGYTF.

Here the CDR3 reads CASSPGLFAGELFF. Here the CDR3 DNA reads TGTGCCAGCAGCCCGGGACTATTTGCCGGGGAGCTGTTTTTT. The chain joins TRBV7-2 to TRBJ2-2, with 7 bases aligning to TRBD2. The CDR3 runs to 14 residues. Germline lookup yields CDR1 SGHTA and CDR2 FQGNSA. The V segment lost 5 bases and the J segment 6 bases; nucleotides outside the gene matches: 6.

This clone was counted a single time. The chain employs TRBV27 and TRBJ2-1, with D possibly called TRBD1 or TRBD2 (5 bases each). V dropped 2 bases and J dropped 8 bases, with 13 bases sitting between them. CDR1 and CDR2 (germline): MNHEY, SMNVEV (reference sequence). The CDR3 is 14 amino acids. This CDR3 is CASSLLSVGDEQFF. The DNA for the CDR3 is TGTGCCAGCAGTTTACTGTCCGTGGGGGATGAGCAGTTCTTC.

The CDR3 loop reads CASSQGDVEQYF. The CDR3 region has the DNA TGTGCCAGCAGCCAAGGGGACGTCGAGCAGTACTTC. The chain couples TRBV4-2 to TRBJ2-7; D possibly matches TRBD1 or TRBD2 (5 bases each). This CDR3 has 12 residues. Germline V lookup: CDR1 LGHNA, CDR2 YNFKEQ. Trimming stripped 1 base from V and 6 bases from J, with 7 bases between.

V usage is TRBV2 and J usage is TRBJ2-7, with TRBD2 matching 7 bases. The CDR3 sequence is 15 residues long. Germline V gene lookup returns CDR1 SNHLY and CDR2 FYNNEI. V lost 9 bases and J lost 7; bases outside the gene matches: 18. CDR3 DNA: TGTGCCAGGAGAAAGACTAGCTTAGACTCGGGGGAGCAGTACTTC. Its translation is CARRKTSLDSGEQYF.

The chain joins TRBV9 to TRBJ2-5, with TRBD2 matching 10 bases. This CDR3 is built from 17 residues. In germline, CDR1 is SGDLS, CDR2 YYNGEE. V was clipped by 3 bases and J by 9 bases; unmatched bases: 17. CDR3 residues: CASSESSGGGGKNAQYF. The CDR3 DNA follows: TGTGCCAGCAGCGAGTCTAGCGGGGGAGGGGGAAAAAATGCCCAGTACTTC.

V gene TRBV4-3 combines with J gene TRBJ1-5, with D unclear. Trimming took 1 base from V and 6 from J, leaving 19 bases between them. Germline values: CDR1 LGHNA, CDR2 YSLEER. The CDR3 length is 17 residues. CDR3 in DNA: TGCGCCAGCAGCCAAGTTTTAGGCGGGGTAGGGCCTCAGCCCCAGCATTTT. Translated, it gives CASSQVLGGVGPQPQHF.

The CDR3 DNA is TGCAGCGTTGTTCTAGCGAGAAACAATGAGCAGTTCTTC. Encoded protein: CSVVLARNNEQFF. V gene TRBV29-1 combines with J gene TRBJ2-1; the D gene is possibly TRBD2 (6 bases). CDR1 and CDR2 (germline): SQVTM, ANQGSEA. The V and J ends lost 4 bases and 5 bases respectively, with 12 bases between them. The CDR3 covers 13 residues.